This T cell receptor (beta chain) was sequenced for a study of OX40 agonist ivuxolimab in advanced cancers. Study at large: While on treatment, patients had intravenous ivuxolimab at 0.01 to 10 mg/kg every 2 weeks.

Trimming took 2 bases from V and 5 from J; bases not matched to a gene: 5. This CDR3 region has 16 residues. Germline V lookup: CDR1 MNHEY, CDR2 SMNVEV (reference sequence). Sequenced by immunoSEQ multiplex PCR; TCRdb stores in-frame clones only, minus some. The table includes about 90,000 clones, about nine tenths detected once. The sequencing used CD4+ or CD8+ T cells sorted from blood, collected in a trial of the OX40 agonist ivuxolimab. This TCR was sampled from an adult with an advanced solid tumor such as melanoma, head and neck, liver or kidney cancer. V is TRBV27 and J is TRBJ2-7; TRBD2 agrees at 14 bases. The CDR3 is CASSLGTSGGQNEQYF. The CDR3 DNA reads TGTGCCAGCAGTTTAGGGACTAGCGGGGGACAAAACGAGCAGTACTTC.